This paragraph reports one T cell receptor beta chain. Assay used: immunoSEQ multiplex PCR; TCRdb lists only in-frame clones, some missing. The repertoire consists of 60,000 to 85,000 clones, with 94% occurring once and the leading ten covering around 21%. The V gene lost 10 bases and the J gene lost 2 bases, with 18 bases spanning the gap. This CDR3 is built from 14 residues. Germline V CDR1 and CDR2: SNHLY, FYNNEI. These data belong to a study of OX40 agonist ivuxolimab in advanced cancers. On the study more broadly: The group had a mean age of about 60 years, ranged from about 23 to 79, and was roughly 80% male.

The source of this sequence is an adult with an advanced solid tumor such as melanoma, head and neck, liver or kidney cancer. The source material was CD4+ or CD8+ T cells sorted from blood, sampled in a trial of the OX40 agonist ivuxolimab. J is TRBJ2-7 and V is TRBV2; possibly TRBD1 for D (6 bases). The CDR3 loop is CATMNRDTPYEQYF. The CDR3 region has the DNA TGTGCCACCATGAACCGGGACACTCCCTACGAGCAGTACTTC.